This record looks at one TCR beta chain sequence and its context. The sample comes from a study of blood T cell repertoires in COVID-19. The CDR3 consists of 17 residues. TCRdb's table, derived via immunoSEQ multiplex PCR, lists solely in-frame clones and lacks some. Of around 160,000 clones listed, 70% to 90% are singletons. Sequencing was performed on peripheral blood. V is TRBV21-1 and J is TRBJ1-5. TRBV21-1 is tagged as a pseudogene. The TCR sequence derives from a woman aged 55-69 years with COVID-19, enrolled during active disease. DNA for the CDR3: TGTGCCAGCAGCAAGGGAAGGCCAGGACGGGGTAATCAGCCCCAGCATTTT. It is translated as CASSKGRPGRGNQPQHF.